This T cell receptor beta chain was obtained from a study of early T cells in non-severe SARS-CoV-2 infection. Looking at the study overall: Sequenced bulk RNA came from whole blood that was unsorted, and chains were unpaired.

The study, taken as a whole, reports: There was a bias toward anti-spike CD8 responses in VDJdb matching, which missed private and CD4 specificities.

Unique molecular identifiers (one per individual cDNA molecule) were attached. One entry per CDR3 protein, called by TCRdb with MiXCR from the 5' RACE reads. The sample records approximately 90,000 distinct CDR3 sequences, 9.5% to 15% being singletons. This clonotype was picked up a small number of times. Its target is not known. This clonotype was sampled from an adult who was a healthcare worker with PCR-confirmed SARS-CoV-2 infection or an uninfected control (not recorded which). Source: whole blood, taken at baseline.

CDR3 loop: CASSFLDTGQGYEQYF. DNA of the CDR3: TGTGCCAGCAGTTTTTTGGATACAGGCCAGGGGTACGAGCAGTACTTC. The chain employs TRBV27 and TRBJ2-7; D is possibly TRBD1 (6 bases). V lost 3 bases to trimming and J lost 4 bases, with 19 bases between them. Germline assignment: CDR1 MNHEY and CDR2 SMNVEV (reference sequence). The CDR3 has 16 residues.